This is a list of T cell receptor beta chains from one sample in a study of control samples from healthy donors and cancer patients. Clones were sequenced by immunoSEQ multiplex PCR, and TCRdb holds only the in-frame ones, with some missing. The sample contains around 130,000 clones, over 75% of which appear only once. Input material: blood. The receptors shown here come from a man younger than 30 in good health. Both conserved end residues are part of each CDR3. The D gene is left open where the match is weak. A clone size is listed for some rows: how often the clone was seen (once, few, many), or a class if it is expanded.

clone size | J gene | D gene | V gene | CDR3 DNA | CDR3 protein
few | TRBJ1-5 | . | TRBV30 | TGTGCCTGGAGTGCGGTTGGACAGAAATCTCCCCAGCATTTT | CAWSAVGQKSPQHF
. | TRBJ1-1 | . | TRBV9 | TGTGCCAGCTCCGCCGGACACATGAACACTGAAGCTTTCTTT | CASSAGHMNTEAFF
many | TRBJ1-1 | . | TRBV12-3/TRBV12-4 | TGTGCCAGCAACGGACAGAAGAACACTGAAGCTTTCTTT | CASNGQKNTEAFF
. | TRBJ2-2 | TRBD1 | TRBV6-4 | TGTGCCAGTGGACAGGGGGCGAACACCGGGGAGCTGTTTTTT | CASGQGANTGELFF
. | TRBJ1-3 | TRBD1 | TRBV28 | TGTGCCAGCAGTTTCCGGGACAGCTTCTCTGGAAACACCATATATTTT | CASSFRDSFSGNTIYF
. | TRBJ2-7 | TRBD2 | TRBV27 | TGTGCCAGCAGGCGGGGGTCGGGCGAGCAGTACTTC | CASRRGSGEQYF
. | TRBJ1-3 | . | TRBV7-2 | TGTGCCAGCAGCTTATCTCAGATTTTCTCTGGAAACACCATATATTTT | CASSLSQIFSGNTIYF
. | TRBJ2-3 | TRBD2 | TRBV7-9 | TGTGCCAGCAACTCACCACCGAAGCCGGGGGGTACGGCAGATACGCAGTATTTT | CASNSPPKPGGTADTQYF
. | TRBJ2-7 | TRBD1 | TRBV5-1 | TGCGCCAGCAGCTTGCGACAGGGGCAAAGGGACGAGCAGTACTTC | CASSLRQGQRDEQYF
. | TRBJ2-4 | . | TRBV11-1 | TGTGCCAGCAGCCTACGAGGGGGAGTAAACATTCAGTACTTC | CASSLRGGVNIQYF
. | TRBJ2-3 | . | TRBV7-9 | TGTGCCAGCAGCCGCAATTTGGGGGATACGCAGTATTTT | CASSRNLGDTQYF
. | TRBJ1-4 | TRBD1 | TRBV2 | TGTGCCAGCAGTCAGGACAGGGGACAAGAAAAACTGTTTTTT | CASSQDRGQEKLFF
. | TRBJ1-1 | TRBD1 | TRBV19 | TGTGCCAGTACTCCTAGGGGACAGGGGATTCCTGAAGCTTTCTTT | CASTPRGQGIPEAFF
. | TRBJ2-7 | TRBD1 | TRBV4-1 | TGCGCCAGCAGCTTACAGGACAGGGGGAACTACGAGCAGTACTTC | CASSLQDRGNYEQYF
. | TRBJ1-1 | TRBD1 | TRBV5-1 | TGCGCCAGCAGCTCCCCCGGGACAGGGGTTACTGAAGCTTTCTTT | CASSSPGTGVTEAFF
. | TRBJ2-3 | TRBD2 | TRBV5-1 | TGCGCCAGCAGCCCAGTCGGGACTAGCGGGGGGGCAGATACGCAGTATTTT | CASSPVGTSGGADTQYF
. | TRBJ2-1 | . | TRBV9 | TGTGCCAGCAGCGGAGCGGTTCGCGGTGAGCAGTTCTTC | CASSGAVRGEQFF
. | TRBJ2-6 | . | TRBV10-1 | TGCGCCAGCAGTGAAGGCTCTGGGGCCAACGTCCTGACTTTC | CASSEGSGANVLTF
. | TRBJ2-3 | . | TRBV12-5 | TGTGCTAGTGGGCCGGGAGAAGATACGCAGTATTTT | CASGPGEDTQYF
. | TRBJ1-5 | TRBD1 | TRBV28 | TGTGCCAGCAGCTCTGGGACAGGGGTGACCAGCAATCAGCCCCAGCATTTT | CASSSGTGVTSNQPQHF
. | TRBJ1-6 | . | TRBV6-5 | TGTGCCAGCAGTTACTCAGCGCGTACCAATTCACCCCTCCACTTT | CASSYSARTNSPLHF
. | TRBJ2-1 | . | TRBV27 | TGTGCCAGCAGTTTATATCCTAGCTTGATTTACAATGAGCAGTTCTTC | CASSLYPSLIYNEQFF
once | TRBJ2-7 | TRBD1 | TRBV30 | TGTGCCTGGGGGGGGACAGGCACCGAGCAGTACTTC | CAWGGTGTEQYF
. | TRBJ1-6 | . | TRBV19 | TGTGCCAGTAGTTACAGAGATTCACCCCTCCACTTT | CASSYRDSPLHF
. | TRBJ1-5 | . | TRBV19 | TGTGCCAGTAGCATGGTCCGAGGGAATCAGCCCCAGCATTTT | CASSMVRGNQPQHF
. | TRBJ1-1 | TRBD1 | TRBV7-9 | TGTGCCAGCAGCCCTGAACAGGGGGCTCGAACTGAAGCTTTCTTT | CASSPEQGARTEAFF
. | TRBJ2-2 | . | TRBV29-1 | TGCAGCGTCATAGTAGTTACTACGAACACCGGGGAGCTGTTTTTT | CSVIVVTTNTGELFF
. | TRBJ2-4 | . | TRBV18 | TGTGCCAGCTCACCACAGGGAGAGATTCAGTACTTC | CASSPQGEIQYF
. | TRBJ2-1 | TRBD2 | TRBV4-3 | TGCGCCAGCAGCCAAGATTCAAGCGGGAGTGGGGATGAGCAGTTCTTC | CASSQDSSGSGDEQFF
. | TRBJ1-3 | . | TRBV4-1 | TGCGCCAGCAGCCAAGGCCAGGGAAAGGAAAACACCATATATTTT | CASSQGQGKENTIYF
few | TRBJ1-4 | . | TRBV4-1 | TGCGCCAGCAGCCAAGCGAGGGGTGAAAAACTGTTTTTT | CASSQARGEKLFF
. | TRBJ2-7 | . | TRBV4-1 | TGCGCCAGCAGCCGATCCGGGAACTCCTACGAGCAGTACTTC | CASSRSGNSYEQYF